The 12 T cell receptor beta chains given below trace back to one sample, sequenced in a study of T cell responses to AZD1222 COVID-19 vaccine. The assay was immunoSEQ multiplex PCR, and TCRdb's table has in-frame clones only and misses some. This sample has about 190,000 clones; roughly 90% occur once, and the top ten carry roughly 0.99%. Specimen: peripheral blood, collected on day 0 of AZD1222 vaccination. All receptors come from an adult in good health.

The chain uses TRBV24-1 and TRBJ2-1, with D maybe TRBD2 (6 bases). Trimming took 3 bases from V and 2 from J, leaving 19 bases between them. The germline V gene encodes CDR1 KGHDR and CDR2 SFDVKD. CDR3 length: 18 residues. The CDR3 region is CATSDPGPGRGAYNEQFF. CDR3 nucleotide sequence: TGTGCCACCAGTGATCCTGGTCCTGGGCGGGGTGCCTACAATGAGCAGTTCTTC.

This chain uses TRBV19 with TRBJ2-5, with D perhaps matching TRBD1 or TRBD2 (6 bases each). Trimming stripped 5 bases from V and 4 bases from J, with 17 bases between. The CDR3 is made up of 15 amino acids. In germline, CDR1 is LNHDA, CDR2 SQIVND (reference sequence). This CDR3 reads CASSPLSGGLETQYF. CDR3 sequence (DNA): TGTGCCAGTAGTCCTCTCAGTGGGGGGCTAGAGACCCAGTACTTC.

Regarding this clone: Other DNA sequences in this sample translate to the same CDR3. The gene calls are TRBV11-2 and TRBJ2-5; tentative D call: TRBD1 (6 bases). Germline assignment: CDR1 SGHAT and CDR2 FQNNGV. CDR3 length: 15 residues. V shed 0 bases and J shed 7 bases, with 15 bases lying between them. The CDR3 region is CASSLDSRTEGTQYF. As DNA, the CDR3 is TGTGCCAGCAGCTTAGATTCCAGGACAGAAGGGACCCAGTACTTC.

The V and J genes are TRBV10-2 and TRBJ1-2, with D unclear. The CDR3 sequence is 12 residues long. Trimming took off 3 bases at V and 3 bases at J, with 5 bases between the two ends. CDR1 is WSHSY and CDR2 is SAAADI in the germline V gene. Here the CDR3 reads CASSDTDYGYTF. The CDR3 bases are TGCGCCAGCAGTGACACAGACTATGGCTACACCTTC.

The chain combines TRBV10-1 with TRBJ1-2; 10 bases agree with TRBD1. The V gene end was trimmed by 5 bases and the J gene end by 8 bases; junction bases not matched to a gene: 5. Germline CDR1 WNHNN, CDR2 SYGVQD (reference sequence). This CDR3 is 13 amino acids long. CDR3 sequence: CASSSDRGQGYTF. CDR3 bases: TGCGCCAGCAGTTCTGACAGGGGGCAAGGCTACACCTTC.

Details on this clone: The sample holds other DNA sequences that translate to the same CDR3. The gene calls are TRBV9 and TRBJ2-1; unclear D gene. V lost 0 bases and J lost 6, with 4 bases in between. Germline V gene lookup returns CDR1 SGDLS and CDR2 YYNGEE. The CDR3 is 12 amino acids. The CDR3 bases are TGTGCCAGCAGCGTAGAAGGCAATGAGCAGTTCTTC. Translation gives CASSVEGNEQFF.

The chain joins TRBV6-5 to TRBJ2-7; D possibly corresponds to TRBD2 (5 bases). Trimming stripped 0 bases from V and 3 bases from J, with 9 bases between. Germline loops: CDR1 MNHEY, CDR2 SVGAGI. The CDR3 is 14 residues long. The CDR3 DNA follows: TGTGCCAGCAGTTACTCGAGGGCCAACTACGAGCAGTACTTC. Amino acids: CASSYSRANYEQYF.

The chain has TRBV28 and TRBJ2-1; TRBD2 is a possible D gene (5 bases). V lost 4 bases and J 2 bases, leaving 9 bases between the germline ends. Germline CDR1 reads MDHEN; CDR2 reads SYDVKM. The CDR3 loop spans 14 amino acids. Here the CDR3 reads CASSSLEAYNEQFF. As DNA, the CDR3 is TGTGCCAGCAGTTCCCTGGAGGCCTACAATGAGCAGTTCTTC.

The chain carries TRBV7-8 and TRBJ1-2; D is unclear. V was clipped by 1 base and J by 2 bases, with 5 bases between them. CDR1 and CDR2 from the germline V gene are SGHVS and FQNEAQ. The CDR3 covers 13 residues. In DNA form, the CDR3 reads TGTGCCAGCAGCTTAGTTCTGAACTATGGCTACACCTTC. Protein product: CASSLVLNYGYTF. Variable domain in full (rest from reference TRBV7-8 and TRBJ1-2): GAGVSQSPRYKVAKRGQDVALRCDPISGHVSLFWYQQALGQGPEFLTYFQNEAQLDKSGLPSDRFFAERPEGSVSTLKIQRTQQEDSAVYLCASSLVLNYGYTFGSGTRLTVV.

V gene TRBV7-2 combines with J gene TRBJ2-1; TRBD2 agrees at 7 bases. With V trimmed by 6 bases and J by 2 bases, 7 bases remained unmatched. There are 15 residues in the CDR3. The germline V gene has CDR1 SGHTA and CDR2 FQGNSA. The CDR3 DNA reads TGTGCCAGCAGTAAAGAGCGGGGAACCTACAATGAGCAGTTCTTC. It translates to CASSKERGTYNEQFF. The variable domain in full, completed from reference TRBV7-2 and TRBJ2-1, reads GAGVSQSPSNKVTEKGKDVELRCDPISGHTALYWYRQSLGQGLEFLIYFQGNSAPDKSGLPSDRFSAERTGGSVSTLTIQRTQQEDSAVYLCASSKERGTYNEQFFGPGTRLTVL.

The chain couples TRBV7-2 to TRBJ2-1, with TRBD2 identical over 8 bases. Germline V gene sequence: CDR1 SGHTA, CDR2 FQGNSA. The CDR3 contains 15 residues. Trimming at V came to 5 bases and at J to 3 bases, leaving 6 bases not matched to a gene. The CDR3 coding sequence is TGTGCCAGCAGCATCACGACTAGCGTCTACAATGAGCAGTTCTTC. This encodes CASSITTSVYNEQFF.

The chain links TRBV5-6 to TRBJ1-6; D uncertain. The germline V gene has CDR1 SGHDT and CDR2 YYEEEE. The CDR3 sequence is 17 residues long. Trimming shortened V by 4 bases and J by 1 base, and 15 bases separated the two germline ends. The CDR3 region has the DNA TGTGCCAGCAGCCTCCGGGAGGGTGGTTCCTATAATTCACCCCTCCACTTT. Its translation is CASSLREGGSYNSPLHF.